This passage covers 7 T cell receptor beta chains from one sample sequenced in a study of blood T cell repertoires in COVID-19. Libraries were prepared by immunoSEQ multiplex PCR; TCRdb keeps only in-frame clonotypes and omits some of them. Of tens of thousands of clones in the sample, approximately 80% are singletons; the top ten hold approximately 4%. The specimen was PBMCs or T cells enriched from blood (not recorded which). Every receptor here comes from a woman aged 40-49 years with acute COVID-19.

This chain uses TRBV14 with TRBJ2-6, with D tentatively TRBD1 (5 bases). Germline V gene data show CDR1 as SGHDN and CDR2 as FVKESK. The V and J ends lost 0 bases and 2 bases respectively, with 8 bases between them. The CDR3 is 16 residues long. CDR3 coding DNA: TGTGCCAGCAGCCAAGATCCCAGGGCTGGGGCCAACGTCCTGACTTTC. This gives the protein CASSQDPRAGANVLTF. The whole variable domain, filled in from reference TRBV14 and TRBJ2-6, reads EAGVTQFPSHSVIEKGQTVTLRCDPISGHDNLYWYRRVMGKEIKFLLHFVKESKQDESGMPNNRFLAERTGGTYSTLKVQPAELEDSGVYFCASSQDPRAGANVLTFGAGSRLTVL.

The chain joins TRBV10-2 to TRBJ1-1, with a weak D call TRBD1 (5 bases). Germline CDR1 reads WSHSY; CDR2 reads SAAADI. Trimming left V 7 bases short and J 7 bases short, with 25 bases between. The length of the CDR3 is 16 residues. The CDR3 is CASTPSGGLNTFEAFF. The CDR3 nucleotides read TGCGCCAGCACACCCAGCGGGGGACTGAACACGTTTGAAGCTTTCTTT.

The chain carries TRBV6-6 and TRBJ1-4; perhaps TRBD1 as D (6 bases). The CDR3 has 12 residues. The V end was cut by 8 bases, the J end by 8 bases, with 12 bases between. The germline V gene has CDR1 MNHNY and CDR2 SVGAGI (reference sequence). CDR3 in DNA: TGTGCCAGCTTTGAGACAGGAGAAAAACTGTTTTTT. Its translation is CASFETGEKLFF.

The chain links TRBV19 to TRBJ1-1, with unresolved D. The CDR3 contains 14 residues. Between the trimmed V and J ends, which lost 3 bases and 5 bases, there was a span of 13 bases. Germline V gives CDR1 LNHDA, CDR2 SQIVND (reference sequence). In nucleotides, the CDR3 is TGTGCCAGTAGTATGAATCGCGGAGTTACTGAAGCTTTCTTT. Amino acid sequence: CASSMNRGVTEAFF.

This clone turned up a few times. V and J are TRBV5-8 and TRBJ2-2; weak D call: TRBD2 (5 bases). Germline V CDR1 and CDR2: SGHTS, YDEGEE. The CDR3 sequence is 13 residues long. Trimming pared 10 bases from V and 5 bases from J, leaving 15 bases between. The CDR3 sequence is CAGEGFGTGELFF. The CDR3 DNA follows: TGTGCCGGCGAGGGTTTCGGTACCGGGGAGCTGTTTTTT.

The gene calls are TRBV5-4 and TRBJ2-5; 15 bases agree with TRBD2. V was clipped by 3 bases and J by 5 bases; unmatched bases: 11. This CDR3 is built from 18 residues. The germline V gene encodes CDR1 SGHNT and CDR2 YYREEE (reference sequence). CDR3 bases: TGTGCCAGCAGCTGGGGCAAAAGGACTAGCGGGAGGGACGAGACCCAGTACTTC. Amino acids: CASSWGKRTSGRDETQYF.

The J gene is TRBJ1-6, the V gene TRBV7-9; 8 bases align to TRBD1. Germline CDR1 and CDR2: SEHNR and FQNEAQ (reference sequence). V gave up 6 bases and J gave up 1 base; unmatched junction bases: 8. The CDR3 sequence is 17 residues long. The CDR3 coding sequence is TGTGCCAGCAGGGACAGGGAAGTCTCGTCCTATAATTCACCCCTCCACTTT. The encoded protein is CASRDREVSSYNSPLHF.